Here is one TCR beta chain with its context. The germline gives CDR1 MNHNS, CDR2 SASEGT. The CDR3 spans 14 residues. Trimming cost V 8 bases and J 2 bases; bases outside gene matches: 3. These data are taken from a study of shared clonotypes between healthy human individuals. The table came from immunoSEQ multiplex PCR; TCRdb's copy has only in-frame clones and leaves some out. Counted here are some 1,400,000 clones, approximately 97% occurring once; the ten biggest clones make up roughly 1.1%. The material sequenced was naive CD4+ T cells sorted from blood. The subset: CD45RA+ positively selected. The origin of this receptor is a man in his thirties or forties in good health. This sequence joins TRBV6-1 and TRBJ2-7; 13 nucleotides agree with TRBD2. The CDR3 DNA sequence: TGTGCCAGCTGGGGACTAGCGGGGACCTACGAGCAGTACTTC. It translates to CASWGLAGTYEQYF.